This TCR beta chain originates from a study of regulatory T cells in long-lasting Graves disease. V lost 0 bases, J lost 3 bases, and 12 bases lay in between. The CDR3 runs to 16 residues. Germline V gene lookup returns CDR1 SGHDN and CDR2 FVKESK. According to the study, TCR beta libraries were built with iRepertoire HTBI primers and CDR3-region Arm-PCR. TCRdb reprocessed the multiplex PCR reads with MiXCR, giving one entry per CDR3 protein. Among approximately 470,000 distinct CDR3 sequences listed, 15% to 20% were seen once. Time point: newly diagnosed GD, antithyroid drugs for less than 3 months. Scientists built the TCR library using RNA that was extracted from PBMCs. It was an endocrinology department in Xi'an, China, that provided the patients. This sample was shared with a second study, whose subject was T cells in Graves' hyperthyroidism and ophthalmopathy.

The sequence came from a man aged 35 to 55 with Graves disease. V gene TRBV14 combines with J gene TRBJ2-1, with a tentative D call TRBD1 (6 bases). This specimen consisted of peripheral blood mononuclear cells (PBMCs), obtained at new diagnosis, from a patient treated with antithyroid drugs. The CDR3 region has the DNA TGTGCCAGCAGCCAAGAACGACAGGAGAGCTACAATGAGCAGTTCTTC. Translation gives CASSQERQESYNEQFF.